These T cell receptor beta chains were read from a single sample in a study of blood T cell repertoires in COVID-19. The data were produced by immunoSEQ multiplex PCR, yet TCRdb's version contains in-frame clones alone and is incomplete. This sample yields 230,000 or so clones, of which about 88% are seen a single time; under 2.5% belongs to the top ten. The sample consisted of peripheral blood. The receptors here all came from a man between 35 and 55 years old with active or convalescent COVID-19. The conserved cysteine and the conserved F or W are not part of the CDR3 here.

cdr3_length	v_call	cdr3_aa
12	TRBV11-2	ASSPWTATYEQY
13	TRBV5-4	ASSTEDRDFYGYT
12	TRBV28	ASRRYRGGTEAF
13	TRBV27	ASRTGTGGNYGYT
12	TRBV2	ASSEEGGATEAF
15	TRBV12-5	ASGLPDQQALAGELF
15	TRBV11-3	ASSPTSGRLSGETQY
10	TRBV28	ASSYQGYGYT
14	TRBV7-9	ASSLKRVRVWTEAF
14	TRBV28	ASSTPGTANTGELF
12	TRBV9	ASSVLAGDYEQY
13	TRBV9	ASGDDVADTDTQY
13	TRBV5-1	ASSPGRGTNEKLF
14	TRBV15	ATSRGGGGLNYGYT
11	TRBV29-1	SVGWGGDTEAF
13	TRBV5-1	ASSTGGRRTDTQY
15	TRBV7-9	ASSLMAISTGFEKLF
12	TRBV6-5	ASSYGTRSNEQF
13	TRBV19	ASSIDQGGRRGYT
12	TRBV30	AWSGLVGKNIQY
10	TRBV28	ASSSSPYTQY
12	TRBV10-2	ASSDGGSNYEQY
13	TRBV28	ASSTGDTANEKLF
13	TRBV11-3	ASSPGVIDTGELF
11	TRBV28	ASSFEGGFIQY
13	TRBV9	ASSNNRGRNEKLF
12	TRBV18	ASSLGTGSYEQY
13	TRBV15	ATSTNRGGNTEAF
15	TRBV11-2	ASSLGLFGGKNTEAF
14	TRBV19	ASSIGDRGSNQPQH
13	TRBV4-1	ASSPREGWTDTQY
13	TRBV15	ATSRDREGLEPQH
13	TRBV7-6	ASSLGQGPYNEQF
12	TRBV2	ATSGRDSSYEQY
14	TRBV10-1	ASSSGLAGGRYEQY
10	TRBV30	AWGRTAYEQY